The T cell receptor beta chain under discussion was sequenced for a study of human T cells and chemical hapten exposure. Study conclusions and caveats: With regard to DPC sensitization, TCRs above 1 in 1000 frequency did not change.

Individual cDNA molecules each carried unique molecular identifiers attached by the library. The authors' processing: The number of TCRs in each sample had a median of approximately 96,000 and spanned roughly 23,224 to 700,000. TCRdb redid the calling of the 5' RACE reads with MiXCR, one entry per CDR3 protein. These V and J calls rely on TCRdb rather than the paper's analysis. The data hold around 140,000 distinct CDR3 sequences, with 3.5% to 5% observed a single time. Researchers extracted total RNA from unfractionated whole blood. At least ten counts were recorded for this clonotype. Its antigen remains unknown. The clonotype originates from a female donor in good health.

CDR3 residues: CASSPFDPANTEAFF. For the CDR3, the DNA is TGTGCCAGCAGCCCCTTTGATCCCGCAAACACTGAAGCTTTCTTT. J is TRBJ1-1 and V is TRBV3-1; the D is unclear. Trimming stripped 4 bases from V and 2 bases from J, with 14 bases between. Germline values: CDR1 LGHDT, CDR2 YNNKEL (reference sequence). CDR3 length: 15 amino acids.